The TCR beta chain described here comes from a study of T-cell memory formation after mild COVID-19. Background on the study: Clustering of TCRs was largely donor specific. Whole-study results and caveats: Cross-reactive memory appears to have joined, as suggested by some responding clones showing up in pre-infection memory.

From the 5' RACE reads, TCRdb called clonotypes with MiXCR, one entry per CDR3 protein. The data hold roughly 240,000 distinct CDR3 sequences, with around 16% observed a single time. This clonotype has only a few counts. Its target is unknown. From germline, CDR1 is DFQATT and CDR2 SNEGSKA (reference sequence). V was pared by 4 bases and J by 8 bases, with 14 bases between. The CDR3 covers 12 residues. The receptor was isolated from a young man who had mild COVID-19 (a few samples of this study predate the infection). Cell type and time point are not known. The V call is TRBV20-1, the J call TRBJ1-2; D remains ambiguous. Material: PBMCs or a T cell subset sorted from them (not recorded which). The CDR3 loop is CSATPRVEGYTF. The CDR3 DNA reads as TGCAGTGCTACCCCACGCGTGGAGGGCTACACCTTC.